This is a list of T cell receptor beta chains from one sample in a study of T cells in Graves' hyperthyroidism and ophthalmopathy. TCRdb analysed the multiplex PCR reads with MiXCR anew, one entry per CDR3 protein. The sample includes fewer than 550,000 distinct CDR3 sequences, less than 20% of them seen just once. The sequenced sample was blood. The receptor set was obtained from a woman between 18 and 29 years old with Graves' hyperthyroidism. CDR3s leave out the opening cysteine and the closing phenylalanine or tryptophan.

V gene: TRBV13; CDR3 protein: ASSHSTDTQY
V gene: TRBV11-2; CDR3 protein: ASSYGGSTDTQY
V gene: TRBV11-3; CDR3 protein: ASSSTGGPEAF
V gene: TRBV4-1; CDR3 protein: ASSPLSSGKHEQY
V gene: TRBV11-1; CDR3 protein: ASSSGDRDYNQPRH
V gene: TRBV28; CDR3 protein: ASRTSGRTLYEQY
V gene: TRBV4-3; CDR3 protein: ASSWSVVTVNTEAF
V gene: TRBV7-8; CDR3 protein: ASSLAVLAGANTGELF
V gene: TRBV27; CDR3 protein: ATHGGRITATDTQY
V gene: TRBV20-1; CDR3 protein: SAEGTSLNEQF